A selection of T cell receptor beta chains follows, all from one sample in a study of shared clonotypes between healthy human individuals. Sequenced by immunoSEQ multiplex PCR; TCRdb stores in-frame clones only, minus some. The table lists around 1.1 million clones, more than 75% of them singletons. Source material: memory CD4+ T cells from PBMCs. Receptors originate from a man aged 18 to 30 in good health. Some clones in this sample may be carry-over from other donors' samples. Each CDR3 is given with its conserved first and last residue. The D gene is left open where the match is weak. Clone size is not always given. Where it is, it says once, few, many or a class for expanded clones.

size,V,D,J,DNA,CDR3
-,TRBV7-8,-,TRBJ2-5,TGTGCCAGCAGCCGAGACAGGGGCAGACGTAGCGGGAGTGACCAGTACTTC,CASSRDRGRRSGSDQYF
-,TRBV28,TRBD1,TRBJ1-5,TGTGCCAGCAGGCAGGGGGCCGATCAGCCCCAGCATTTT,CASRQGADQPQHF
-,TRBV27,-,TRBJ2-3,TGTGCCAGCAGTTTAGGTGCCTGGGATACGCAGTATTTT,CASSLGAWDTQYF
-,TRBV28,TRBD1,TRBJ2-7,TGTGCCAGCAGCTCTCCGAGGACAGGGAAATACGAGCAGTACTTC,CASSSPRTGKYEQYF
-,TRBV25-1,-,TRBJ1-6,TGTGCCAGCAGGGCCAGGGGAGGTTCACCCCTCCACTTT,CASRARGGSPLHF
-,TRBV6-5,-,TRBJ1-1,TGTGCCAGCAGGTACTTGAATGGCGGAGGGGACACTGAAGCTTTCTTT,CASRYLNGGGDTEAFF
-,TRBV7-2,TRBD1,TRBJ2-5,TGTGCCAGCAGCTCCCTGGGACAGCAAGAGACCCAGTACTTC,CASSSLGQQETQYF
-,TRBV5-6,-,TRBJ2-7,TGTGCCAGCAGCTTCGGAGCAACAACCTACGAGCAGTACTTC,CASSFGATTYEQYF
-,TRBV6-1,-,TRBJ1-4,TGTGCCAGCAGTGTAATCCTACCCCTCGGACGGACTAATGAAAAACTGTTTTTT,CASSVILPLGRTNEKLFF
-,TRBV27,TRBD2,TRBJ2-7,TGTGCCAGCCCCTGGGGGAGGGATTACGAGCAGTACTTC,CASPWGRDYEQYF
-,TRBV29-1,-,TRBJ2-3,TGCAGCGTTGTGGCGGAAAGGTGGCGGGCCCGCGCAGATACGCAGTATTTT,CSVVAERWRARADTQYF
-,TRBV9,-,TRBJ2-3,TGTGCCAGCAGCGTACGTGACCCGATTGATACGCAGTATTTT,CASSVRDPIDTQYF
-,TRBV4-3,TRBD2,TRBJ2-1,TGCGCCAGCAGCCAATCAACAACTAGCGGGGGCTACAATGAGCAGTTCTTC,CASSQSTTSGGYNEQFF
-,TRBV6-1,TRBD1,TRBJ1-2,TGTGCCAGCAGTGTGGACAGGGTGGGGAACTATGGCTACACCTTC,CASSVDRVGNYGYTF
-,TRBV30,TRBD1,TRBJ2-5,TGTGCCTGGAACAGGGGGAGCGTGTTTGAGACCCAGTACTTC,CAWNRGSVFETQYF
many,TRBV10-2,-,TRBJ1-2,TGCGCCAGCAGTGAGTCGTGGGATGTAGATGGCTACACCTTC,CASSESWDVDGYTF
few,TRBV29-1,-,TRBJ1-1,TGCAGCGTTGAAGGGGACACTGAAGCTTTCTTT,CSVEGDTEAFF
-,TRBV28,-,TRBJ1-2,TGTGCCAGCAGTCCTAGTGGGTCGGACCTCCAGGGCGGCTACACCTTC,CASSPSGSDLQGGYTF
many,TRBV28,-,TRBJ1-1,TGTGCCAGCAGTTTATGGGAGGGAAGTACTGAAGCTTTCTTT,CASSLWEGSTEAFF
-,TRBV29-1,-,TRBJ2-1,TGCAGCGTTGAAGGGGGGTGGCGGGAATCCTACAATGAGCAGTTCTTC,CSVEGGWRESYNEQFF
many,TRBV5-1,-,TRBJ1-4,TGCGCCAGCAGCTTGGGACAGTCCGGCGGGGAAAAACTGTTTTTT,CASSLGQSGGEKLFF
-,TRBV5-1,-,TRBJ2-2,TGCGCCAGCAGCTTGGACGGGGGCGACGGCACCGGGGAGCTGTTTTTT,CASSLDGGDGTGELFF
-,TRBV11-3,TRBD1,TRBJ2-2,TGTGCCAGCAGCCTCGGGACAGTGGAGGCCGGGGAGCTGTTTTTT,CASSLGTVEAGELFF
-,TRBV5-1,-,TRBJ1-4,TGCGCCAGCAGCTTGTTGGCAGGGGAAGACGAAAAACTGTTTTTT,CASSLLAGEDEKLFF
few,TRBV27,TRBD2,TRBJ2-7,TGTGCCAGCAGACGGGCTAGCGGGATCTCCTACGAGCAGTACTTC,CASRRASGISYEQYF
once,TRBV9,-,TRBJ1-1,TGTGCCAGCAGCGTAGGGGACCGCAACACTGAAGCTTTCTTT,CASSVGDRNTEAFF
-,TRBV29-1,-,TRBJ2-5,TGCAGCGTTGTTGGCCAGACCCGACAAGAGACCCAGTACTTC,CSVVGQTRQETQYF
-,TRBV7-8,TRBD2,TRBJ2-2,TGTGCCAGCAGCCCCGGACTAGCGTCGACCGGGGAGCTGTTTTTT,CASSPGLASTGELFF
-,TRBV2,TRBD1,TRBJ1-5,TGTGCCAGCAAACCGGACAGGGATCAGCCCCAGCATTTT,CASKPDRDQPQHF
-,TRBV7-9,-,TRBJ1-2,TGTGCCAGCAGCTTCCGGCGGGGGCTAACTGGCTACACCTTC,CASSFRRGLTGYTF
-,TRBV5-1,-,TRBJ2-2,TGCGCCAGCAGTCTTCCCGCGGCGAACACCGGGGAGCTGTTTTTT,CASSLPAANTGELFF